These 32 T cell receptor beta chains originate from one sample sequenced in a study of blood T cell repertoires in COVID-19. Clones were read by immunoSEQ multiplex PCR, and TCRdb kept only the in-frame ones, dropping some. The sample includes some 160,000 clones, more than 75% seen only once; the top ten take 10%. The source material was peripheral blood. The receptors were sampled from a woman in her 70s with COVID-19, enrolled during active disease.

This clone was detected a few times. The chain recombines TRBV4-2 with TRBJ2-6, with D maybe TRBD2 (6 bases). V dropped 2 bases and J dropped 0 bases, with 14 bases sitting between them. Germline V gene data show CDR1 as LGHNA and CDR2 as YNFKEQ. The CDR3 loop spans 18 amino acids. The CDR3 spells CASSQREMRSSGANVLTF. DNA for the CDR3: TGTGCCAGCAGCCAACGGGAGATGCGGAGCTCTGGGGCCAACGTCCTGACTTTC.

This CDR3 reads CASSPRGGSGNTIYF. The CDR3 DNA reads as TGTGCCAGCAGCCCTCGCGGGGGATCTGGAAACACCATATATTTT. The chain is built from TRBV3-1 (or the pseudogene TRBV3-2) and TRBJ1-3; D might be TRBD1 (5 bases). Trimming cost V 4 bases and J 1 base, with 11 bases left between them. CDR1 LGHDT and CDR2 YNNKEL come from the germline V gene (reference sequence). CDR3 length: 15 amino acids.

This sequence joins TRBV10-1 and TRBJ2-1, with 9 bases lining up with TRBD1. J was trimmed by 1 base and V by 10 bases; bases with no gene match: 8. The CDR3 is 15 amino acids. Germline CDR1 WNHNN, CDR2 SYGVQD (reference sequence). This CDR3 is CATSPGTGSYNEQFF. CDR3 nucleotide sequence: TGCGCCACCTCCCCCGGGACAGGGTCCTACAATGAGCAGTTCTTC.

The DNA of the CDR3 is TGTGCCAGCACGTCGAGGACTCGAGAGACCCAGTACTTC. Its translation: CASTSRTRETQYF. The chain links TRBV2 to TRBJ2-5, with a possible D match to TRBD2 (5 bases). Germline lookup yields CDR1 SNHLY and CDR2 FYNNEI. CDR3 length equals 13 residues. The ends were cut back, 7 bases at V and 4 bases at J, with 13 bases in the middle.

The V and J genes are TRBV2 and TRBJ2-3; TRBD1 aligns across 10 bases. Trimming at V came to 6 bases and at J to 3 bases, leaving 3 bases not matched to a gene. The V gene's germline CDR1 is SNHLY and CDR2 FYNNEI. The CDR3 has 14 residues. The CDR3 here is CASSLGQGTDTQYF. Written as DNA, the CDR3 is TGTGCCAGCAGCCTGGGACAGGGGACAGATACGCAGTATTTT.

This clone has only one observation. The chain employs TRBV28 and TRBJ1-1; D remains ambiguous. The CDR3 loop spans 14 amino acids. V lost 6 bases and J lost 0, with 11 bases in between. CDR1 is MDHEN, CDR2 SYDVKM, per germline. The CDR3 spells CASSPPRMNTEAFF. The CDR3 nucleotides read TGTGCCAGCAGCCCCCCGAGGATGAACACTGAAGCTTTCTTT.

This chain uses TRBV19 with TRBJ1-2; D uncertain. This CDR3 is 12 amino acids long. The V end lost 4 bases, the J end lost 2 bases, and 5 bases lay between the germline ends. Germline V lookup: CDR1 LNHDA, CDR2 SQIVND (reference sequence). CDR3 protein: CASSRLNYGYTF. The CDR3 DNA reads TGTGCCAGTAGTAGGCTGAACTATGGCTACACCTTC.

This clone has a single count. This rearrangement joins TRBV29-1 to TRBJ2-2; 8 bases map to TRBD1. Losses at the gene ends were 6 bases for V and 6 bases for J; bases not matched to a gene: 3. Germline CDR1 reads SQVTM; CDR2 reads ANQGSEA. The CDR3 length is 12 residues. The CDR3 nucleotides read TGCAGCGTAGGGACAGGTCCCGGGGAGCTGTTTTTT. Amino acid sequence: CSVGTGPGELFF.

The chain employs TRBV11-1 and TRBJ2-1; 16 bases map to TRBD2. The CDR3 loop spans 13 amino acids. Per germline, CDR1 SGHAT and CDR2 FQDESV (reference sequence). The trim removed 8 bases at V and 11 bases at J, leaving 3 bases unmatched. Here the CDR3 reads CASLGLAGGQQFF. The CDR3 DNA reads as TGTGCCAGCCTGGGACTAGCGGGGGGGCAGCAGTTCTTC.

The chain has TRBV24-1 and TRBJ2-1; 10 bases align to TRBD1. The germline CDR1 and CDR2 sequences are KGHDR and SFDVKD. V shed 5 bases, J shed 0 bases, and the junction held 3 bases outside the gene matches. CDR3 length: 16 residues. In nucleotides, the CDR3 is TGTGCCACCAGTGCTCGGGACAGGGGCTCCTACAATGAGCAGTTCTTC. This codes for CATSARDRGSYNEQFF.

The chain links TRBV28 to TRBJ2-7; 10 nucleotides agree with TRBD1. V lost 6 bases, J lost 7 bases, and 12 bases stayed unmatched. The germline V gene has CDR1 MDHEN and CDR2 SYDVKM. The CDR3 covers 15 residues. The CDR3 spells CASRGPGTGAREQYF. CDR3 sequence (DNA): TGTGCCAGCAGGGGCCCCGGGACAGGGGCGAGGGAGCAGTACTTC.

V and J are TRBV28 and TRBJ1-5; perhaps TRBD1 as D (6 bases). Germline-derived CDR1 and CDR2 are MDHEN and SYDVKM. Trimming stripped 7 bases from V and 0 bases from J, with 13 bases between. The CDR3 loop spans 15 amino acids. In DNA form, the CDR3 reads TGTGCCAGCATTGGGGGCAGTAATAGCAATCAGCCCCAGCATTTT. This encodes CASIGGSNSNQPQHF.

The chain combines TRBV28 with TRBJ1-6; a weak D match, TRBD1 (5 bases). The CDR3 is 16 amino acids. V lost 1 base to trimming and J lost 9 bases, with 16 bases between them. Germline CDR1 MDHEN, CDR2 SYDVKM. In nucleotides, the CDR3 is TGTGCCAGCAGTTTATTCGCCAGGGTCGGGAGTTCACCCCTCCACTTT. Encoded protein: CASSLFARVGSSPLHF.

The chain's CDR3 is CASSPQTDYGYTF. In DNA, the CDR3 is TGTGCCAGCTCACCACAAACGGACTATGGCTACACCTTC. The V call is TRBV18, the J call TRBJ1-2; D gene uncertain. The CDR3 contains 13 residues. The ends were cut back, 1 base at V and 3 bases at J, with 6 bases in the middle. Germline values: CDR1 KGHSH, CDR2 LQKENI.

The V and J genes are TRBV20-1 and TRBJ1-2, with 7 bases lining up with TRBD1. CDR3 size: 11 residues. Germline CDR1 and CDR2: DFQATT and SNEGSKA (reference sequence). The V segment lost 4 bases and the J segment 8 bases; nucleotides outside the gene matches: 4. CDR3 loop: CSAKGGDGYTF. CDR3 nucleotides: TGCAGTGCTAAAGGGGGCGACGGCTACACCTTC.

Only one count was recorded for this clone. The CDR3 region has the DNA TGTGCCAGCTCACCAAGGTTAGCCGGGACAGGGGCCAATGAGCAGTTCTTC. This gives the protein CASSPRLAGTGANEQFF. V is TRBV18 and J is TRBJ2-1; 10 bases are shared with TRBD1. With 2 bases clipped from V and 6 bases from J, the junction kept 10 bases outside the gene matches. Germline values: CDR1 KGHSH, CDR2 LQKENI. The CDR3 is made up of 17 amino acids.

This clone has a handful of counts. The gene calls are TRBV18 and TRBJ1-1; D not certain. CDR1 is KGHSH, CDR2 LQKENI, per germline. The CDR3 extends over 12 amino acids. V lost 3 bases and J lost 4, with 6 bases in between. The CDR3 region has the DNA TGTGCCAGCTCACCGGGGAGCACTGAAGCTTTCTTT. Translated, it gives CASSPGSTEAFF.

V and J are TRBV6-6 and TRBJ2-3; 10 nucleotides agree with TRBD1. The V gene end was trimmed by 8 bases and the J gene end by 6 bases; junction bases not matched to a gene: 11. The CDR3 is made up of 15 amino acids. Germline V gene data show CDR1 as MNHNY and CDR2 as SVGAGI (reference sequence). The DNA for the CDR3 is TGTGCCAGCCTTAACCCGGGACAGGGGAGGGATACGCAGTATTTT. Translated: CASLNPGQGRDTQYF.

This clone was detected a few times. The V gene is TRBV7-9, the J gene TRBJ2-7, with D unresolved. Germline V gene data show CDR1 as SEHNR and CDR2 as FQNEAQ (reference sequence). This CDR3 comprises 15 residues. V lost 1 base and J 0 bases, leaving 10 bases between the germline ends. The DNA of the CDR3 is TGTGCCAGCAGCTTAGGTCCGGAGCGCTCCTACGAGCAGTACTTC. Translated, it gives CASSLGPERSYEQYF.

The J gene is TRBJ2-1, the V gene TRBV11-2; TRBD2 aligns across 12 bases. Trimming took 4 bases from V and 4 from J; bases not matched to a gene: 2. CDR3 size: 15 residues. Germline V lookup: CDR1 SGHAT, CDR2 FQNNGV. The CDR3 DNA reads TGTGCCAGCAGCTCGACTAGCGGGGGTTACAATGAGCAGTTCTTC. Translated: CASSSTSGGYNEQFF.

The DNA for the CDR3 is TGTGCCATCAGTCCCGGACTAGCGGGGGACTACTCTGGGGCCAACGTCCTGACTTTC. Translated: CAISPGLAGDYSGANVLTF. The chain couples TRBV10-3 to TRBJ2-6, with 13 bases that match TRBD2. Germline V lookup: CDR1 ENHRY, CDR2 SYGVKD. The trim removed 5 bases at V and 0 bases at J, leaving 7 bases unmatched. This CDR3 is 19 amino acids long.

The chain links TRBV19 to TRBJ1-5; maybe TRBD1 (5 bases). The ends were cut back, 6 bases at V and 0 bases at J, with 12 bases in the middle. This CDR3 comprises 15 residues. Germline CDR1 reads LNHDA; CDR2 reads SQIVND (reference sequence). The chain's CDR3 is CASSRLGDSNQPQHF. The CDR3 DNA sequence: TGTGCCAGTAGCCGCTTAGGGGATAGCAATCAGCCCCAGCATTTT.

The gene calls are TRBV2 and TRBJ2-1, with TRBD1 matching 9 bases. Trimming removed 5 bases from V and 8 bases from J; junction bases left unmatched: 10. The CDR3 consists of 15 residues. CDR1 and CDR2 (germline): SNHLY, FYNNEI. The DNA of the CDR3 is TGTGCCAGCAGTCTACCGGGACAGGGTTGGCATGAGCAGTTCTTC. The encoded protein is CASSLPGQGWHEQFF.

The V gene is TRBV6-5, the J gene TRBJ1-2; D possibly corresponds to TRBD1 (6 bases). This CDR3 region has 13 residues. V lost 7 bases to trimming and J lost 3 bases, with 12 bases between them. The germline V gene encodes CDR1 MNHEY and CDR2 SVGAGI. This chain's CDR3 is CASMRDTYYGYTF. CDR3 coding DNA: TGTGCCAGCATGAGGGACACCTACTATGGCTACACCTTC.

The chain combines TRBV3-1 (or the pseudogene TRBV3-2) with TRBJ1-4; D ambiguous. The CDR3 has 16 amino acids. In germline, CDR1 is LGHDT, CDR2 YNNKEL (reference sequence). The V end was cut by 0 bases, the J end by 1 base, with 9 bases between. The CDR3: CASSQDPAGTNEKLFF. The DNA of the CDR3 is TGTGCCAGCAGCCAAGATCCGGCAGGAACTAATGAAAAACTGTTTTTT.

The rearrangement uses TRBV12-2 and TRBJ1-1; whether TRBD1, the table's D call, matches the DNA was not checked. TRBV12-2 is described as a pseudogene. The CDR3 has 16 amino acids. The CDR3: CASRLNQGWVNTEAFF. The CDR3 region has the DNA TGTGCAAGTCGCTTGAATCAGGGCTGGGTGAACACTGAAGCTTTCTTT.

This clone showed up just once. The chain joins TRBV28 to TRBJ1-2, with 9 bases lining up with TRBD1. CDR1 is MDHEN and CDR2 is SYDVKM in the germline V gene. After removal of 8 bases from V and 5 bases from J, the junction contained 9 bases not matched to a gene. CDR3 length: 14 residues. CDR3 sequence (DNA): TGTGCCAGCCGACCGGGACAGGGAGGTTATGGCTACACCTTC. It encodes CASRPGQGGYGYTF.

The CDR3 loop reads CASSLRGMGPLHF. Here the CDR3 DNA reads TGTGCCAGCAGTTTACGGGGGATGGGACCCCTCCACTTT. This chain joins TRBV12-3 or TRBV12-4 and TRBJ1-6, with D possibly TRBD1 on 5 matching bases. V lost 2 bases and J lost 12, with 11 bases in between. CDR3 length: 13 amino acids.

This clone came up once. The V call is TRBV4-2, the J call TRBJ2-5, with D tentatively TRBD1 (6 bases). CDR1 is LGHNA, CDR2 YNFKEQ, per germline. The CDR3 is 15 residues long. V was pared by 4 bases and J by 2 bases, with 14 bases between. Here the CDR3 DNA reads TGTGCCAGCAGCCCTCGGACGGGGACACAAGAGACCCAGTACTTC. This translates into CASSPRTGTQETQYF.

CDR3 sequence (DNA): TGTGCCAGCAGTGCACGACAGGTCCTGGACAAAAACATTCAGTACTTC. It is translated as CASSARQVLDKNIQYF. The rearrangement links TRBV6-1 to TRBJ2-4, with a tentative D call TRBD1 (6 bases). Trimming stripped 4 bases from V and 3 bases from J, with 16 bases between. The CDR3 totals 16 residues. Germline lookup yields CDR1 MNHNS and CDR2 SASEGT.

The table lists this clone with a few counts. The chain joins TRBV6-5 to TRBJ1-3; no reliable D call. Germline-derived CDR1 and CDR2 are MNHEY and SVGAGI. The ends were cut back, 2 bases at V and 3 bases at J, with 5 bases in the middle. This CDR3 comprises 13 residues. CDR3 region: CASSYASGNTIYF. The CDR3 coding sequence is TGTGCCAGCAGTTACGCCAGTGGAAACACCATATATTTT.

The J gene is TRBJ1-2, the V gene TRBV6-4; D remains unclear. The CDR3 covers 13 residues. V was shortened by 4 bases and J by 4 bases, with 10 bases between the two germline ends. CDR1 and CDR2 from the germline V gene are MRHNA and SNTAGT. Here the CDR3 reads CASSASGSYGYTF. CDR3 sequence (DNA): TGTGCCAGCAGTGCCTCGGGGAGCTATGGCTACACCTTC.